This T cell receptor (beta chain) was sequenced in a study of CD8+CD57+ T cells in acquired aplastic anemia. Regarding this clonotype: A read error may account for a junction end that differs from germline.

Genomic DNA provided the template from which TCR beta VDJ and CDR3 profiles were obtained. Using its own MiXCR run on the reads, TCRdb lists one record per CDR3 protein. This repertoire shows 150,000 to 200,000 distinct CDR3 sequences, 45% to 60% found once; its top ten account for 10% to 15%. Those patients picked for sequencing had displayed CD8+CD57+ cell expansion on flow cytometry. All patients had severe acquired aplastic anemia. This CDR3 region has 12 residues. In germline, CDR1 is KGHDR, CDR2 SFDVKD. The J gene is TRBJ1-5, the V gene TRBV24-1, with D tentatively TRBD1 (6 bases). The specimen sequenced was sorted CD4+, CD8+, or CD8+CD57+ T cells (not recorded which) from PBMCs. The source is a human donor with aplastic anemia. CDR3 nucleotide sequence: TGTGCCACCAGTGCAGGGGCTCAGCACCAGCATTTT. Translated: CATSAGAQHQHF.